Detailed here is one T cell receptor beta chain. Per germline, CDR1 SGHRS and CDR2 YFSETQ. J was trimmed by 8 bases and V by 2 bases; bases with no gene match: 18. CDR3 size: 17 residues. The data were taken from a study of T cell changes during pregnancy in multiple sclerosis. Clones were sequenced by immunoSEQ multiplex PCR, and TCRdb holds only the in-frame ones, with some missing. The profile shows about 80,000 clones, approximately 92% of them singletons. This sequence was found in a female donor with multiple sclerosis, enrolled in a pregnancy study. The sequencing here drew on CD4+ T cells from peripheral blood mononuclear cells, taken before pregnancy. The chain combines TRBV5-1 with TRBJ1-2, with TRBD1 matching 7 bases. CDR3 sequence reads: CASSFGQGDSNQRGYTF. CDR3 bases: TGCGCCAGCAGCTTTGGCCAGGGGGATTCGAACCAGCGGGGCTACACCTTC.